This T cell receptor beta chain originates from a study of cytomegalovirus exposure and HLA in healthy donors. Primers included in the PCR were 60 Vbeta and 13 Jbeta primers. Sequenced by immunoSEQ multiplex PCR; TCRdb stores in-frame clones only, minus some. This sample has fewer than 200,000 clones, with over 70% found just once. For this clone: Its antigen is not known.

Germline values: CDR1 MDHEN, CDR2 SYDVKM. The CDR3 length is 14 residues. V gave up 11 bases and J gave up 2 bases, with 19 bases separating them. Whole-study findings and limits: Clonal expansion was found to be greater in HLA-associated TCR beta chains than in equally common others in a later analysis. In an earlier analysis, most TCR beta V segments were productive about 87% or about 30% of the time. The authors listed about 170 TCR beta chains as cytomegalovirus-associated. A later analysis found TCR association rates differed by HLA locus, highest for DRB1 and lowest for HLA-C.

This clonotype was sampled from a man aged 30 to 39 in good health and CMV-seronegative. Specimen: PBMCs. This chain uses TRBV28 with TRBJ2-7; tentatively, D is TRBD1 (6 bases). DNA of the CDR3: TGTGCCGGCGGAGACAGGACTGATCCCTACGAGCAGTACTTC. Translating it yields CAGGDRTDPYEQYF.